Listed below are T cell receptor beta chains from one sample, sequenced in a study of tumor and adjacent non-tumor tissue in lung cancer. One entry per CDR3 protein results from TCRdb running MiXCR on the multiplex PCR reads. The sample has around 79,000 distinct CDR3 sequences; about two thirds are singletons. Sequencing was carried out using lung tumor tissue. Every receptor here comes from a woman in her 40s with non-small cell lung cancer. Both conserved end residues are part of each CDR3. Each record gives: clone size, D gene, J gene, V gene, CDR3 length, CDR3 DNA, CDR3 protein. A D gene is named only where the DNA matches it firmly. The size entry is marked missing in some rows and otherwise reads once, few, many or a size class.

>many|NA|TRBJ2-4|TRBV12-3/TRBV12-4|13
TGTGCCAGCAGTTCAGGCGGAAAAAACATTCAGTACTTC
CASSSGGKNIQYF
>NA|NA|TRBJ2-7|TRBV11-2|13
TGTGCCAGCAGCTTAGAAGGGTACAATAAGCAGTACTTC
CASSLEGYNKQYF
>many|TRBD1|TRBJ1-5|TRBV6-5|15
TGTGCCAGCAGTTACTCGACAGGGTCGGATCAGCCCCAGCATTTT
CASSYSTGSDQPQHF
>NA|TRBD1|TRBJ2-7|TRBV13|13
TGTGCCAGTAGCTCGGACAGGGGGCAGGAGCAGTACTTC
CASSSDRGQEQYF
>NA|NA|TRBJ1-1|TRBV11-2|14
TGTACCAGCAGCTCGCGGCACGGGCGCCCTGAAGCTCTCTTT
CTSSSRHGRPEALF
>NA|TRBD1|TRBJ2-7|TRBV5-6|16
TGTGCCAACAGCTACAGGGGGGCAGGCGGTCGGTACGAGCAGTACTTC
CANSYRGAGGRYEQYF
>NA|TRBD1|TRBJ1-5|TRBV28|15
TGTGCCAGCAGTTTTGGACAGGGTAGCAATCAGCCCCAGCATTTT
CASSFGQGSNQPQHF
>NA|NA|TRBJ2-2|TRBV5-5|15
TGTGCCAGCCCGACGGGGGCCGCGAACACCGGGGAGCTGTTTTTT
CASPTGAANTGELFF
>few|NA|TRBJ2-7|TRBV11-1|12
TGTACCAGCAGCGTAGCGTTAAGGGAGCAGTACTTC
CTSSVALREQYF
>NA|NA|TRBJ2-7|TRBV5-6|16
TGTGCCAGCAGCTTGAAGGAGGCCCAACGAGTATATGAGCAGTACTTC
CASSLKEAQRVYEQYF
>NA|TRBD1|TRBJ1-2|TRBV5-1|14
TGCGCCAGCAGCCTTACAGGGGGGTTAGTTGACTACACCTTC
CASSLTGGLVDYTF